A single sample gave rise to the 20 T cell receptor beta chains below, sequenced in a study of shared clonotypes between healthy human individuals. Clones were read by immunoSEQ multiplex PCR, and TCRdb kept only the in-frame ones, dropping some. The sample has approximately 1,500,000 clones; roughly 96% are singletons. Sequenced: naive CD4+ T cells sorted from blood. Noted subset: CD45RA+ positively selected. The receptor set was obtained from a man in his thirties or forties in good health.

CDR3 in DNA: TGTGCCAGCAGTGAACTTCTGGCACGAGGTGAAGCTTTCTTT. This codes for CASSELLARGEAFF. The chain links TRBV6-1 to TRBJ1-1, with unresolved D. The ends were cut back, 2 bases at V and 7 bases at J, with 14 bases in the middle. CDR1 MNHNS and CDR2 SASEGT come from the germline V gene. CDR3 length equals 14 residues.

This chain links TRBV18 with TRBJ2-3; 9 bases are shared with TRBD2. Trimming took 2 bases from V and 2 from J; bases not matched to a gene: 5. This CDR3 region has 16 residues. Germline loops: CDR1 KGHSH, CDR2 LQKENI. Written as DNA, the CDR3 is TGTGCCAGCTCACCAACTAGCGGGTCTAACACAGATACGCAGTATTTT. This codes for CASSPTSGSNTDTQYF.

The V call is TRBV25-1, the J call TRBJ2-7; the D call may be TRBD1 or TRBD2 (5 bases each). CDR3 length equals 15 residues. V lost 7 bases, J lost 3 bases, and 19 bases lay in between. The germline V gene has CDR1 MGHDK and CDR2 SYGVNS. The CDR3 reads CASTAVGEQGYEQYF. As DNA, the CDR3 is TGTGCCAGCACCGCTGTGGGGGAGCAGGGCTACGAGCAGTACTTC.

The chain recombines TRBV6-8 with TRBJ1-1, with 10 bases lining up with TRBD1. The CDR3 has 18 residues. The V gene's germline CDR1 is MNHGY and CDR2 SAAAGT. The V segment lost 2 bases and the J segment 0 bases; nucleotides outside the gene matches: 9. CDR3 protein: CASSYGDRGGTMNTEAFF. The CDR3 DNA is TGTGCCAGCAGTTACGGGGACAGGGGCGGTACCATGAACACTGAAGCTTTCTTT.

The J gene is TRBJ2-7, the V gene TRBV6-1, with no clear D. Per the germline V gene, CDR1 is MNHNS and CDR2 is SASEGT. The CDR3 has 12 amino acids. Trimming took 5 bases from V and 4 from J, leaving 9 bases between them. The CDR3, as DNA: TGTGCCAGCAGTTGGGGAAGTTACGAGCAGTACTTC. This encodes CASSWGSYEQYF.

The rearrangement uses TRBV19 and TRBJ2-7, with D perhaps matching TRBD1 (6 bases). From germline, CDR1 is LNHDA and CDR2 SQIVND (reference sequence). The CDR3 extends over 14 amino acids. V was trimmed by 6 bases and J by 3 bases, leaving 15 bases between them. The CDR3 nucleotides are TGTGCCAGTAGCCAAGGACAGCTTAGCTACGAGCAGTACTTC. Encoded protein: CASSQGQLSYEQYF.

CDR3 sequence reads: CASSLPSGTGNNEQFF. CDR3 nucleotides: TGCGCCAGCAGCCTACCCTCCGGGACAGGGAATAATGAGCAGTTCTTC. This chain uses TRBV5-1 with TRBJ2-1; 9 nucleotides align to TRBD1. The CDR3 covers 16 residues. V dropped 4 bases and J dropped 7; count of bases not matched to a gene: 12. From germline, CDR1 is SGHRS and CDR2 YFSETQ.

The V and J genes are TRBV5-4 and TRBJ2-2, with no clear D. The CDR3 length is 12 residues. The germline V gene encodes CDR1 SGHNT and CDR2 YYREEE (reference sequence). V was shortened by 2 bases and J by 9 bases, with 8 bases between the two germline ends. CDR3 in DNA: TGTGCCAGCAGCTTATTGGGCAGGGAGCTGTTTTTT. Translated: CASSLLGRELFF.

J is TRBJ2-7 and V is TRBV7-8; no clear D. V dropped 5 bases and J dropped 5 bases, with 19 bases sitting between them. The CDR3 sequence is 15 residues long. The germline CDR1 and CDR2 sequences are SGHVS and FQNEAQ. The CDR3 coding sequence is TGTGCCAGCAGCCCGACCCGTGGCGGATACCACGAGCAGTACTTC. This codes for CASSPTRGGYHEQYF.

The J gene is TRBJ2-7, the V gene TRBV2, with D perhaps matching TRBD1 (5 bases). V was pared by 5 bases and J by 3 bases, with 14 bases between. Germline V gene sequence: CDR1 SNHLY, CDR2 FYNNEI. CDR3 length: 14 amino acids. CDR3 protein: CASSSRQRGYEQYF. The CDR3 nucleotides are TGTGCCAGCAGTTCAAGACAGCGAGGCTACGAGCAGTACTTC.

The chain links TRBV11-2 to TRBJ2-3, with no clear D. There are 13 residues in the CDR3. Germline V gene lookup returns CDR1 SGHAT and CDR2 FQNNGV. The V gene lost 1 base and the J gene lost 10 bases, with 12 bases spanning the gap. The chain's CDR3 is CASSLADYSSQYF. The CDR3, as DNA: TGTGCCAGCAGCTTAGCAGATTATTCCTCGCAGTATTTT. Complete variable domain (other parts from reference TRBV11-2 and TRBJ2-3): EAGVAQSPRYKIIEKRQSVAFWCNPISGHATLYWYQQILGQGPKLLIQFQNNGVVDDSQLPKDRFSAERLKGVDSTLKIQPAKLEDSAVYLCASSLADYSSQYFGPGTRLTVL.

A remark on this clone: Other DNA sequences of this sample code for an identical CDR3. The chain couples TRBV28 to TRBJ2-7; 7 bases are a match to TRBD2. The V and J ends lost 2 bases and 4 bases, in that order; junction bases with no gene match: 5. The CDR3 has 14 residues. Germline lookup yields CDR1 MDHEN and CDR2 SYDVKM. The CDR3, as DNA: TGTGCCAGCAGTTTAGCGGGAGACCTATACGAGCAGTACTTC. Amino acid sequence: CASSLAGDLYEQYF.

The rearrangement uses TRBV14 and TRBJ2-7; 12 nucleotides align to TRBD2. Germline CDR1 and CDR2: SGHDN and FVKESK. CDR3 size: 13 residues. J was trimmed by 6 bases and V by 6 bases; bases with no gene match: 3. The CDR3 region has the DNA TGTGCCAGCAGTCTGACTAGCGGGAGCGAGCAGTACTTC. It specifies CASSLTSGSEQYF.

The chain's CDR3 is CASSLGLAGSYEQYF. The CDR3 coding sequence is TGTGCCAGCTCACTGGGACTAGCGGGGTCCTACGAGCAGTACTTC. This chain joins TRBV18 and TRBJ2-7; TRBD2 aligns across 13 bases. Germline V gene data show CDR1 as KGHSH and CDR2 as LQKENI. The CDR3 totals 15 residues. Losses at the gene ends were 4 bases for V and 1 base for J; bases not matched to a gene: 1.

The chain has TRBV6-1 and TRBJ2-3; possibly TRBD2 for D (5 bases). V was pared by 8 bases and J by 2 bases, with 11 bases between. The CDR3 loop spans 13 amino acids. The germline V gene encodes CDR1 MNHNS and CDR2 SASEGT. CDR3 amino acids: CASRGETTDTQYF. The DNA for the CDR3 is TGTGCCAGCCGGGGAGAGACCACAGATACGCAGTATTTT.

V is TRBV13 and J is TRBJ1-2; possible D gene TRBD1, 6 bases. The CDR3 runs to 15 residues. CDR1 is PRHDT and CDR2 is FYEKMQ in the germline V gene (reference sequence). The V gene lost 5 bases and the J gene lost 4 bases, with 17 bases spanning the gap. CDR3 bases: TGTGCCAGCAGCCACCGACAGGTCCGGCCCTATGGCTACACCTTC. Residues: CASSHRQVRPYGYTF.

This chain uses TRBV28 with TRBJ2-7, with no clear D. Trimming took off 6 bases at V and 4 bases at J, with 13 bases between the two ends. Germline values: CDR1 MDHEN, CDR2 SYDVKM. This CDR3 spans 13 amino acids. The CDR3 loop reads CASRRLRWYEQYF. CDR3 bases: TGTGCCAGCAGAAGACTTAGGTGGTACGAGCAGTACTTC.

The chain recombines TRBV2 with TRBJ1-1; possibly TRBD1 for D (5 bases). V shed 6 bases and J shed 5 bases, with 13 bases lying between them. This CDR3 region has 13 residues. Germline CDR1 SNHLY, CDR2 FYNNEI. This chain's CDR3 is CASSDSSITEAFF. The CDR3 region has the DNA TGTGCCAGCAGCGACAGCTCAATAACTGAAGCTTTCTTT.

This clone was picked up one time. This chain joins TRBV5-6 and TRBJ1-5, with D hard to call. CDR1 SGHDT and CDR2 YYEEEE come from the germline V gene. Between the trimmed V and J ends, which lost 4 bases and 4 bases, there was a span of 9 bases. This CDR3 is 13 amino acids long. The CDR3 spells CASSASWNQPQHF. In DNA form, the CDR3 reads TGTGCCAGCAGCGCCAGTTGGAATCAGCCCCAGCATTTT.

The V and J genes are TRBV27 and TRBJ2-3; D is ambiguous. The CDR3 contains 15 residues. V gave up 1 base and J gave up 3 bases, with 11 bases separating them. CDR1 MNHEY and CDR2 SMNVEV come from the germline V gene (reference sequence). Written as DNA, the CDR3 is TGTGCCAGCAGTTTATACCCCCCCGGGACAGATACGCAGTATTTT. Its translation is CASSLYPPGTDTQYF.